This T cell receptor beta chain was sequenced during a study of cytomegalovirus exposure and HLA in healthy donors. PCR was performed using 60 Vbeta and 13 Jbeta primers. TCRdb's table, derived via immunoSEQ multiplex PCR, lists solely in-frame clones and lacks some. The repertoire holds roughly 110,000 clones, with roughly 80% as singletons. Germline CDR1 reads MNHNS; CDR2 reads SASEGT. This CDR3 is 12 amino acids long. The ends were cut back, 8 bases at V and 0 bases at J, with 8 bases in the middle. This clone is a singleton in its sample. The sequenced sample consisted of PBMCs. The source of this sequence is a man aged 25 to 45 in good health and CMV-seronegative. The chain has TRBV6-1 and TRBJ2-7; D is ambiguous. The DNA of the CDR3 is TGTGCCAGCGGGCAGAGCTCCTACGAGCAGTACTTC. Translating it yields CASGQSSYEQYF.